This T cell receptor beta chain appears in the sequencing data of a study of shared T cell receptors in the human thymus (dated by TCRdb to the early 2020s). In the study overall: The study examined how the human thymus generates shared, self-reactive T-cell receptor alpha chains.

Library creation used the immunoSEQ multiplex PCR assay. TCRdb retrieved this table from immuneACCESS and kept in-frame rearrangements only. Not all clones are present; in checked studies, unresolved V genes account for under half, and no reason is known for the remainder. The sample includes 500,000 to 550,000 clones, with around 78% observed a single time. The ten top clones hold roughly 0.013% of the sample. With regard to this clone: This receptor's antigen is unknown. Within one base of it there is no much larger clone, and no base qualities were kept.

The CDR3 has 16 amino acids, counting the end cysteine and phenylalanine. Just the 48-base CDR3 DNA is kept, in frame starting at base 1. The V and J ends are trimmed by 0 bases and 3 bases, leaving 14 bases between them. The germline V gene gives CDR1 as MRHNA and CDR2 as SNTAGT. The same sample was also studied in work on human thymus T cells. The second study, in turn, reports: In Finland, the donors were immunologically healthy infants who were having open corrective cardiac surgery for congenital heart defects. Thymus tissue was collected as surgical resects that were removed during corrective cardiac surgery. Biased V and J gene segment usage appeared to be present in both thymic and peripheral blood repertoires. The related research reported highly overlapping thymic TCR repertoires among unrelated individuals. The study described the TCR alpha and beta repertoires in roughly 8 infant thymus samples and a few matching peripheral blood samples. Donor ages ranging from about 6 to 250 days were recorded, and a handful of male and two female infants were included in the cohort. Thymocytes were released mechanically from tissue and stored at -70 °C as pellets of 10-30 million cells. A QIAsymphony instrument was used to extract genomic DNA from the frozen cell pellets. The immunoSEQ multiplex PCR assay was used to amplify the TCRB and TCRAD loci from a standardized quantity of quality-controlled genomic DNA. The V(D)J region was spanned by amplicons of a length sufficient to cover the CDR3 and to identify V and J genes. Amplicon sequencing was performed on an Illumina platform through the commercial immunoSEQ service. Primer bias and sequencing errors were corrected using previously described methods, and TCRAD and TCRB definitions followed the IMGT database. Analysis of the repertoires was done with immunoSEQ Analyzer 3.0 and VDJTools and included basic statistics, V/J segment usage, diversity estimates, rarefaction and pairwise overlap. Chao1, ChaoE, Efron-Thisted, Shannon and inverse Simpson indices were used to estimate diversity, which was also estimated on datasets down-sampled to the smallest sample. Repertoire overlap used strict matching of CDR3 nucleotide sequence, V gene and J gene, with Jaccard-based multidimensional scaling clustering. On average, thymus samples gave 800,000 or so unique TCRB clonotypes, whereas blood samples gave roughly 80,000.

The sequence joins TRBV6-4 to TRBJ1-1; tentative D gene TRBD1, with 5 bases matching. Sequencing was performed on thymocytes. This sequence was found in a boy younger than two with a congenital heart defect. Donor details come from another sample of the same person, matched by shared clones. The CDR3 protein: CASSDSGQGEDTEAFF. The nucleotide sequence reads TGTGCCAGCAGTGACTCGGGGCAGGGTGAGGACACTGAAGCTTTCTTT.